The entry below describes one T cell receptor (beta chain). No antigen is known for it. This specimen comes from a study of cytomegalovirus exposure and HLA in healthy donors. The study ran its PCR with 60 Vbeta and 13 Jbeta primers. The method was immunoSEQ multiplex PCR; TCRdb's version includes in-frame clones alone and lacks a portion of them. This repertoire shows 100,000 to 150,000 clones, 76% found once; its top ten account for about 1.9%. Findings and caveats of the study: Presence/absence analyses treated sequencing depth as roughly uniform across donors.

The ends lost 0 bases at V and 4 bases at J; junction bases unmatched: 4. Germline CDR1 is MGHRA and CDR2 is YSYEKL. The CDR3 is 15 residues long. Sequences were obtained from PBMCs. The TCR comes from a man aged 45-65 years in good health and CMV-seronegative. J is TRBJ1-2 and V is TRBV4-1; 8 bases agree with TRBD1. CDR3 coding DNA: TGCGCCAGCAGCCAAGAAGGGACAGGTCGCTATGGCTACACCTTC. Its protein is CASSQEGTGRYGYTF.